A single sample gave rise to the 19 T cell receptor beta chains below, sequenced in a study of blood T cells in healthy people across ages. For the second PCR, which ran for about 7 to 12 cycles, a sample-barcoded 5' primer and a J-beta primer mix were used. TCRdb processed the 5' RACE reads anew with MiXCR; each CDR3 protein has one entry. The table records around 1.5 million distinct CDR3 sequences, approximately 32% of them present only once. The sequenced sample consisted of blood. The receptors come from a woman aged 25-40 years in good health.

This clonotype was picked up one time. The chain is built from TRBV2 and TRBJ2-1; 10 bases line up with TRBD1. V shed 6 bases and J 9 bases; nucleotides not matched to a gene: 11. The CDR3 extends over 15 amino acids. Germline CDR1 and CDR2: SNHLY and FYNNEI. The DNA of the CDR3 is TGTGCCAGCAGGGCACCGGGACAGGGGATGAGTGAGCAGTTCTTC. It translates to CASRAPGQGMSEQFF.

With regard to this clonotype: One end of the junction is discordant with germline, which a read error may explain. The V call is TRBV30, the J call TRBJ2-5; possibly TRBD1 or TRBD2 for D (6 bases each). Germline lookup yields CDR1 GTSNPN and CDR2 SVGIG (reference sequence). The CDR3 runs 15 residues. The CDR3 region has the DNA TGTGCCTGGAGTCCTTTTGAGGGGGGAACCTACGAGCAGTGCTTC. It encodes CAWSPFEGGTYEQCF.

The chain recombines TRBV3-1 with TRBJ1-2; 7 positions agree with TRBD1. CDR1 is LGHDT, CDR2 YNNKEL, per germline (reference sequence). The CDR3 spans 14 residues. V gave up 3 bases and J gave up 6 bases; unmatched junction bases: 7. CDR3 DNA: TGTGCCAGCAGCCATCAAGACAGGGACCATGGCTACACCTTC. Residues: CASSHQDRDHGYTF.

The chain joins TRBV9 to TRBJ1-5; 8 nucleotides agree with TRBD1. CDR1 SGDLS and CDR2 YYNGEE come from the germline V gene. CDR3 length equals 14 residues. Unmatched junction bases numbered 3, after V lost 2 bases and J lost 5 bases. The CDR3 reads CASSVGQGDQPQHF. In DNA, the CDR3 is TGTGCCAGCAGCGTCGGACAGGGTGATCAGCCCCAGCATTTT.

The V call is TRBV29-1, the J call TRBJ2-7; perhaps D is TRBD1 or TRBD2 (5 bases each). In germline, CDR1 is SQVTM, CDR2 ANQGSEA. The CDR3 spans 11 residues. Trimming took off 7 bases at V and 1 base at J, with 8 bases between the two ends. CDR3: CSAGASYEQYF. The CDR3 nucleotides are TGCAGCGCCGGGGCTTCCTACGAGCAGTACTTC.

The chain recombines TRBV9 with TRBJ2-1; D possibly matches TRBD1 or TRBD2 (6 bases each). Trimming left V 3 bases short and J 5 bases short, with 15 bases between. This CDR3 is 15 amino acids long. Germline values: CDR1 SGDLS, CDR2 YYNGEE. CDR3 amino acids: CASSAFGGTNNEQFF. Written as DNA, the CDR3 is TGTGCCAGCAGCGCGTTCGGGGGCACGAACAATGAGCAGTTCTTC.

This clonotype was seen many times. The chain has TRBV12-3 or TRBV12-4 and TRBJ2-1, with a tentative D call TRBD1 (5 bases). The CDR3 totals 10 residues. V was trimmed by 5 bases and J by 10 bases, leaving 6 bases between them. CDR3 nucleotides: TGTGCCAGCAGTAGGACAGAGCAGTTCTTC. Translated, it gives CASSRTEQFF.

In DNA, the CDR3 is TGCGCCAGCAGCGGGGACAGCCGGGGGTACCAAGAGACCCAGTACTTC. Protein product: CASSGDSRGYQETQYF. The chain carries TRBV5-1 and TRBJ2-5; D may be TRBD1 (7 bases). Germline V gene data show CDR1 as SGHRS and CDR2 as YFSETQ. V lost 4 bases and J 0 bases, leaving 16 bases between the germline ends. The CDR3 has 16 residues.

V gene TRBV7-6 combines with J gene TRBJ2-5, with 11 bases identical to TRBD1. Germline CDR1 SGHVS, CDR2 FNYEAQ. This CDR3 is built from 16 residues. The V segment lost 4 bases and the J segment 4 bases; nucleotides outside the gene matches: 8. Here the CDR3 reads CASSWGQGGVIETQYF. The CDR3 bases are TGTGCCAGCAGCTGGGGACAGGGGGGGGTCATAGAGACCCAGTACTTC.

The chain links TRBV28 to TRBJ1-2; TRBD1 aligns across 10 bases. CDR3 length: 17 amino acids. The germline CDR1 and CDR2 sequences are MDHEN and SYDVKM. Trimming took 6 bases from V and 6 from J; bases not matched to a gene: 16. The DNA for the CDR3 is TGTGCCAGCAGCTTTTATCTTGACGGGACAGGGGTTAATGGCTACACCTTC. It codes for CASSFYLDGTGVNGYTF.

The chain couples TRBV20-1 to TRBJ2-7; 9 bases match TRBD1. Losses at the gene ends were 6 bases for V and 2 bases for J; bases not matched to a gene: 11. The CDR3 is 15 residues long. From germline, CDR1 is DFQATT and CDR2 SNEGSKA (reference sequence). The CDR3 reads CSALPGTGNPYEQYF. DNA for the CDR3: TGCAGTGCGCTACCCGGGACAGGGAACCCCTACGAGCAGTACTTC.

This chain joins TRBV10-3 and TRBJ2-1; TRBD1 or TRBD2 may be the D gene (5 bases each). CDR3 length: 15 residues. The ends were cut back, 4 bases at V and 7 bases at J, with 17 bases in the middle. The germline V gene encodes CDR1 ENHRY and CDR2 SYGVKD. The CDR3: CAISGSGGKGNEQFF. CDR3 nucleotides: TGTGCCATCAGTGGCAGCGGAGGCAAGGGGAATGAGCAGTTCTTC.

V gene TRBV6-5 combines with J gene TRBJ2-1; maybe TRBD1 (6 bases). This CDR3 region has 16 residues. Trimming took 6 bases from V and 4 from J, leaving 19 bases between them. CDR1 and CDR2 (germline): MNHEY, SVGAGI. The CDR3, as DNA: TGTGCCAGCAGCCGGACAAGTCGAAGGGGGTACAATGAGCAGTTCTTC. Translated: CASSRTSRRGYNEQFF.

This clonotype appeared once. The V gene is TRBV6-1, the J gene TRBJ1-6, with D possibly being TRBD1 (5 bases). Germline CDR1 MNHNS, CDR2 SASEGT. V gave up 8 bases and J gave up 10 bases, with 15 bases separating them. CDR3 length: 13 residues. CDR3 residues: CASWGWGESPLHF. The CDR3, as DNA: TGTGCCAGCTGGGGATGGGGGGAGTCACCCCTCCACTTT.

The chain joins TRBV20-1 to TRBJ2-7, with unresolved D. This CDR3 spans 18 amino acids. V was cut by 2 bases and J by 1 base, with 24 bases left in between. CDR1 is DFQATT, CDR2 SNEGSKA, per germline (reference sequence). The CDR3 is CSARSFRSTGLGSYEQYF. CDR3 bases: TGCAGTGCTAGATCGTTTAGGTCTACTGGTCTAGGGTCCTACGAGCAGTACTTC.

This clonotype appeared a few times. This chain joins TRBV4-1 and TRBJ1-2; 8 bases line up with TRBD1. Trimming took 0 bases from V and 2 from J; bases not matched to a gene: 11. Germline CDR1 MGHRA, CDR2 YSYEKL. The CDR3 length is 18 residues. The CDR3 DNA sequence: TGCGCCAGCAGCCAAGATGGGTTAGGACAGGGAGGGAACTATGGCTACACCTTC. Protein product: CASSQDGLGQGGNYGYTF.

This clonotype occurred a few times. The chain is built from TRBV20-1 and TRBJ2-7, with a possible D match to TRBD1 (5 bases). The CDR3 extends over 13 amino acids. Germline CDR1 DFQATT, CDR2 SNEGSKA (reference sequence). V was cut by 5 bases and J by 6 bases, with 17 bases left in between. CDR3 nucleotide sequence: TGCAGTGCTCAAGAAACAGGTATAAGCGAGCAGTACTTC. The encoded protein is CSAQETGISEQYF.

This clonotype was counted a few times. The chain employs TRBV27 and TRBJ2-6; tentatively, D is TRBD2 (5 bases). Germline CDR1 reads MNHEY; CDR2 reads SMNVEV (reference sequence). Deletions cut 5 bases from V and 6 bases from J, with 11 bases between. This CDR3 has 14 amino acids. The CDR3 coding sequence is TGTGCCAGCAGTCGGGGTGTAGAGGCCAACGTCCTGACTTTC. It specifies CASSRGVEANVLTF.

Only a few counts were recorded for this clonotype. This rearrangement joins TRBV10-3 to TRBJ1-2, with D possibly being TRBD1 (5 bases). The V gene's germline CDR1 is ENHRY and CDR2 SYGVKD. This CDR3 region has 16 residues. Deletions cut 3 bases from V and 2 bases from J, with 16 bases between. Here the CDR3 DNA reads TGTGCCATCAGTGATGAAGGCCAGGGAGCGAACTATGGCTACACCTTC. This gives the protein CAISDEGQGANYGYTF.